The 24 T cell receptor beta chains reported below all come from one sample, sequenced in a study of T-cell memory formation after mild COVID-19. TCRdb recomputed calls from the 5' RACE reads with MiXCR, one row per CDR3 protein. Found here are 100,000 to 150,000 distinct CDR3 sequences, over 15% of them singletons; the top ten hold roughly 5.3%. The sample comprised PBMCs or a T cell subset sorted from them (not recorded which). These receptors originate from a man aged 18 to 30 who had mild COVID-19 (a few samples of this study predate the infection). Cell type and time point are not known.

The V and J genes are TRBV7-2 and TRBJ1-5; maybe TRBD1 (5 bases). This CDR3 comprises 15 residues. The germline V gene encodes CDR1 SGHTA and CDR2 FQGNSA. Trimming left V 0 bases short and J 7 bases short, with 13 bases between. The DNA of the CDR3 is TGTGCCAGCAGCTTAGCGCATCTGGGGGTACAGCCCCAGCATTTT. It codes for CASSLAHLGVQPQHF.

The table lists this clonotype with a few counts. This rearrangement joins TRBV6-2 or TRBV6-3 to TRBJ2-2; D perhaps matches TRBD2 (5 bases). V lost 3 bases and J lost 6, with 11 bases in between. This CDR3 spans 14 amino acids. From germline, CDR1 is MNHEY and CDR2 SVGEGT. The CDR3 sequence is CASSYGGRAGELFF. For the CDR3, the DNA is TGTGCCAGCAGTTATGGAGGTCGTGCCGGGGAGCTGTTTTTT.

This clonotype was detected a few times. The gene calls are TRBV5-6 and TRBJ2-5, with D tentatively TRBD1 or TRBD2 (6 bases each). The CDR3 has 14 amino acids. V shed 4 bases and J shed 4 bases, with 14 bases lying between them. Per germline, CDR1 SGHDT and CDR2 YYEEEE. The chain's CDR3 is CASSPQGGGETQYF. CDR3 DNA: TGTGCCAGCAGCCCACAGGGAGGTGGAGAGACCCAGTACTTC.

The V gene is TRBV5-6, the J gene TRBJ2-7; D is perhaps TRBD1 (5 bases). Trimming took off 0 bases at V and 5 bases at J, with 12 bases between the two ends. The CDR3 length is 14 residues. Per the germline V gene, CDR1 is SGHDT and CDR2 is YYEEEE. This CDR3 reads CASSLAGSGNEQYV. The CDR3 DNA follows: TGTGCCAGCAGCTTGGCCGGCTCAGGGAACGAGCAGTACGTC.

This clonotype was found a few times. V is TRBV6-2 or TRBV6-3 and J is TRBJ2-1; TRBD2 is a possible D gene (5 bases). Germline-derived CDR1 and CDR2 are MNHEY and SVGEGT. V gave up 6 bases and J gave up 5 bases, with 23 bases separating them. The CDR3 sequence is 17 residues long. This chain's CDR3 is CASRTRVATARHNEQFF. DNA for the CDR3: TGTGCCAGCAGAACGAGGGTAGCCACCGCCAGGCACAATGAGCAGTTCTTC.

The chain is built from TRBV18 and TRBJ2-5; 10 bases match TRBD2. CDR1 KGHSH and CDR2 LQKENI come from the germline V gene. V lost 3 bases and J lost 2; bases outside the gene matches: 6. CDR3 length: 16 amino acids. This chain's CDR3 is CASSPDSSGGQETQYF. In DNA, the CDR3 is TGTGCCAGCTCACCGGATTCTAGCGGGGGTCAAGAGACCCAGTACTTC.

This clonotype was counted ten times or more. The chain recombines TRBV5-1 with TRBJ2-3; D remains ambiguous. The CDR3 has 16 amino acids. V was cut by 4 bases and J by 4 bases, with 19 bases left in between. Per the germline V gene, CDR1 is SGHRS and CDR2 is YFSETQ. The CDR3 loop is CASSPQDPSLADTQYF. The CDR3 coding sequence is TGCGCCAGCAGCCCACAAGACCCCTCTCTCGCAGATACGCAGTATTTT. The full variable domain, with the rest looked up from reference TRBV5-1 and TRBJ2-3, is KAGVTQTPRYLIKTRGQQVTLSCSPISGHRSVSWYQQTPGQGLQFLFEYFSETQRNKGNFPGRFSGRQFSNSRSEMNVSTLELGDSALYLCASSPQDPSLADTQYFGPGTRLTVL.

This clonotype showed up just a few times. J is TRBJ2-2 and V is TRBV10-3; D not resolved. The CDR3 consists of 11 residues. CDR1 is ENHRY, CDR2 SYGVKD, per germline. V dropped 5 bases and J dropped 4 bases, with 2 bases sitting between them. The DNA for the CDR3 is TGTGCCATCAGTTTCACCGGGGAGCTGTTTTTT. It encodes CAISFTGELFF.

The rearrangement joins TRBV6-5 to TRBJ1-1; 8 bases line up with TRBD1. The junction had 8 bases not matched to a gene; V was cut back by 2 bases and J by 0 bases. Germline CDR1 is MNHEY and CDR2 is SVGAGI. The CDR3 length is 17 residues. The CDR3, as DNA: TGTGCCAGCAGTTACACAGGGGGTAACGGGATGAACACTGAAGCTTTCTTT. It translates to CASSYTGGNGMNTEAFF.

This clonotype has more than one count but fewer than ten. The chain has TRBV7-8 and TRBJ2-7, with 9 nucleotides matching TRBD1. V lost 3 bases, J lost 5 bases, and 8 bases stayed unmatched. Germline V gives CDR1 SGHVS, CDR2 FQNEAQ. The CDR3 sequence is 15 residues long. CDR3 in amino acids: CASSFPGTGRNEQYF. The CDR3 DNA reads TGTGCCAGCAGCTTCCCCGGGACAGGGAGAAACGAGCAGTACTTC. Full variable domain (rest looked up from reference TRBV7-8 and TRBJ2-7): GAGVSQSPRYKVAKRGQDVALRCDPISGHVSLFWYQQALGQGPEFLTYFQNEAQLDKSGLPSDRFFAERPEGSVSTLKIQRTQQEDSAVYLCASSFPGTGRNEQYFGPGTRLTVT.

The rearrangement uses TRBV6-2 or TRBV6-3 and TRBJ2-7; D is uncertain. V was clipped by 5 bases and J by 4 bases, with 15 bases between them. Germline values: CDR1 MNHEY, CDR2 SVGEGT. The CDR3 is 14 amino acids. The CDR3 sequence: CASSRGAGTYEQYV. The CDR3 DNA follows: TGTGCCAGCAGTCGCGGCGCCGGCACTTACGAGCAGTACGTC.

This clonotype was seen a handful of times. The V and J genes are TRBV7-3 and TRBJ1-2; maybe TRBD1 (5 bases). The CDR3 is made up of 14 amino acids. Germline CDR1 and CDR2: SGHTA and FQGTGA. Trimming took off 5 bases at V and 8 bases at J, with 18 bases between the two ends. CDR3 loop: CASSPQGGIEGYTF. The CDR3 coding sequence is TGTGCCAGCAGCCCTCAGGGTGGGATAGAAGGCTACACCTTC.

Only a few counts were recorded for this clonotype. The rearrangement joins TRBV4-1 to TRBJ2-1, with 8 positions matching TRBD2. V lost 3 bases, J lost 14 bases, and 9 bases stayed unmatched. In germline, CDR1 is MGHRA, CDR2 YSYEKL. The length of the CDR3 is 13 residues. The DNA of the CDR3 is TGCGCCAGCAGCCAGGGCGTCGGGACTAGGGAGTTCTTC. Encoded protein: CASSQGVGTREFF.

This clonotype was observed a few times. The rearrangement uses TRBV4-1 and TRBJ2-3; D is undetermined. Germline assignment: CDR1 MGHRA and CDR2 YSYEKL. The germline V and J ends were trimmed by 5 bases and 6 bases, with 12 bases remaining between them. This CDR3 has 13 amino acids. DNA for the CDR3: TGCGCCAGCAGCAAGCCCAAAGGGGATACGCAGTATTTT. Protein product: CASSKPKGDTQYF.

This clonotype showed up just a few times. This sequence joins TRBV27 and TRBJ2-1; 11 bases fit TRBD2. The CDR3 runs to 16 residues. Germline V gene sequence: CDR1 MNHEY, CDR2 SMNVEV (reference sequence). Trimming cost V 8 bases and J 6 bases; bases outside gene matches: 12. The DNA of the CDR3 is TGTGCCAGCTTAGCGGGGGGGCACCGGGGCTTCAATGAGCAGTTCTTC. This gives the protein CASLAGGHRGFNEQFF.

Concerning this clonotype itself: The junction and the germline gene differ at one end; a read error may be behind it. This sequence joins TRBV5-4 and TRBJ1-1; 8 positions agree with TRBD1. This CDR3 is built from 12 residues. Germline lookup yields CDR1 SGHNT and CDR2 YYREEE (reference sequence). The CDR3 protein is CASSLDAGGVIF. The CDR3 DNA follows: TGTGCCAGCAGCTTGGATGCAGGGGGCGTTATCTTT.

This clonotype was seen a few times. The rearrangement uses TRBV5-1 and TRBJ1-2; 10 bases align to TRBD1. Germline V gene data show CDR1 as SGHRS and CDR2 as YFSETQ. The CDR3 consists of 15 residues. Trimming removed 7 bases from V and 4 bases from J; junction bases left unmatched: 10. In nucleotides, the CDR3 is TGCGCCAGCTCCGAACCGACAGGGGGCCTCTATGGCTACACCTTC. Translated: CASSEPTGGLYGYTF.

The chain has TRBV4-2 and TRBJ1-1; D might be TRBD1 (6 bases). The CDR3 is 16 residues long. Trimming stripped 0 bases from V and 5 bases from J, with 16 bases between. Germline V CDR1 and CDR2: LGHNA, YNFKEQ. The DNA for the CDR3 is TGTGCCAGCAGCCAAGAAAGTCGGGGGCGAGGGACTGAAGCTTTCTTT. Its translation is CASSQESRGRGTEAFF.

V usage is TRBV29-1 and J usage is TRBJ1-2, with 10 bases matching TRBD1. From germline, CDR1 is SQVTM and CDR2 ANQGSEA. This CDR3 has 14 amino acids. As DNA, the CDR3 is TGCAGTGGCTCGACGGGACAGGGGAGGTATGGCTACACCTTC. Translating it yields CSGSTGQGRYGYTF.

The chain links TRBV6-5 to TRBJ2-7; D is uncertain. Per the germline V gene, CDR1 is MNHEY and CDR2 is SVGAGI. The CDR3 length is 13 residues. Trimming removed 2 bases from V and 4 bases from J, with 9 bases in between. CDR3 region: CASSYGVTYEQYF. CDR3 sequence (DNA): TGTGCCAGCAGTTACGGAGTCACGTACGAGCAGTACTTC.

The rearrangement links TRBV3-1 to TRBJ2-3, with D unclear. There are 15 residues in the CDR3. Trimming pared 1 base from V and 2 bases from J, leaving 10 bases between. Per germline, CDR1 LGHDT and CDR2 YNNKEL (reference sequence). The CDR3 spells CASSQAPTDTDTQYF. CDR3 DNA: TGTGCCAGCAGCCAAGCTCCCACAGACACAGATACGCAGTATTTT.

This clonotype was seen a single time. The rearrangement uses TRBV2 and TRBJ2-1; 7 bases map to TRBD1. CDR1 is SNHLY, CDR2 FYNNEI, per germline. The trim removed 7 bases at V and 7 bases at J, leaving 7 bases unmatched. This CDR3 spans 13 amino acids. The CDR3 protein is CASTLTGYNEQFF. The CDR3, as DNA: TGTGCCAGCACCCTGACAGGGTATAATGAGCAGTTCTTC.

The chain carries TRBV10-3 and TRBJ1-2; 7 nucleotides match TRBD1. Trimming at V came to 0 bases and at J to 7 bases, leaving 11 bases not matched to a gene. Per the germline V gene, CDR1 is ENHRY and CDR2 is SYGVKD. This CDR3 has 16 residues. CDR3 in amino acids: CAISESLQGVMGGYTF. The DNA for the CDR3 is TGTGCCATCAGTGAGTCCCTCCAGGGGGTCATGGGTGGCTACACCTTC.

The rearrangement joins TRBV5-1 to TRBJ2-7, with D possibly matching TRBD2 (6 bases). Looked up from germline, CDR1 is SGHRS and CDR2 is YFSETQ. Trimming cost V 3 bases and J 7 bases, with 26 bases left between them. The CDR3 is 17 residues long. CDR3: CASSSGVGQGFTREQYF. Here the CDR3 DNA reads TGCGCCAGCAGCTCGGGGGTCGGCCAAGGTTTTACTCGAGAGCAGTACTTC.